A single sample is the source of the 7 T cell receptor beta chains below, sequenced in a study of blood T cell repertoires in COVID-19. The table came from immunoSEQ multiplex PCR; TCRdb's copy has only in-frame clones and leaves some out. Among about 57,000 clones listed, 70% to 80% were seen once. The sequenced material came from peripheral blood. These receptors were collected from a man aged 55 to 70 with acute or convalescent COVID-19.

This clone was observed a few times. The chain links TRBV11-2 to TRBJ2-1; D gene uncertain. The CDR3 is made up of 14 amino acids. Germline V gene data show CDR1 as SGHAT and CDR2 as FQNNGV. The ends were cut back, 5 bases at V and 4 bases at J, with 12 bases in the middle. The CDR3 sequence: CASSHLADYNEQFF. The CDR3 DNA follows: TGTGCCAGCAGCCACCTTGCGGATTACAATGAGCAGTTCTTC.

The chain uses TRBV18 and TRBJ1-1; D may be TRBD1 (5 bases). The CDR3 consists of 14 residues. Trimming shortened V by 10 bases and J by 1 base, and 16 bases separated the two germline ends. Germline values: CDR1 KGHSH, CDR2 LQKENI. CDR3 sequence: CATTSGGSNTEAFF. CDR3 coding DNA: TGTGCCACGACGTCGGGGGGATCGAACACTGAAGCTTTCTTT.

V gene TRBV10-3 combines with J gene TRBJ2-5, with TRBD2 matching 12 bases. The CDR3 is 20 residues long. V was clipped by 0 bases and J by 0 bases; unmatched bases: 11. The germline CDR1 and CDR2 sequences are ENHRY and SYGVKD. The CDR3 region has the DNA TGTGCCATCAGTGAGTCGAGTGGGCTAGCGGGAGGGCCCCACCAAGAGACCCAGTACTTC. Protein sequence: CAISESSGLAGGPHQETQYF.

The J gene is TRBJ2-7, the V gene TRBV18; maybe TRBD1 (6 bases). This CDR3 is 14 amino acids long. The germline V gene encodes CDR1 KGHSH and CDR2 LQKENI. Trimming left V 2 bases short and J 3 bases short, with 11 bases between. The CDR3 is CASSPTDRNYEQYF. The CDR3 DNA sequence: TGTGCCAGCTCACCAACCGACAGGAACTACGAGCAGTACTTC.

This clone was counted a single time. The chain is built from TRBV19 and TRBJ2-1, with D possibly TRBD2 on 6 matching bases. Trimming removed 1 base at V and 9 bases at J, with 13 bases between. This CDR3 is built from 14 residues. In germline, CDR1 is LNHDA, CDR2 SQIVND (reference sequence). The CDR3 region is CASSIAGVGSEQFF. CDR3 DNA: TGTGCCAGTAGTATAGCGGGGGTGGGCAGTGAGCAGTTCTTC.

The chain has TRBV28 and TRBJ1-1, with 7 positions matching TRBD1. V trimming: 6 bases; J trimming: 4 bases; junction bases outside the gene matches: 11. The germline gives CDR1 MDHEN, CDR2 SYDVKM. The CDR3 totals 15 residues. CDR3 DNA sequence: TGTGCCAGCAGCCCGAGGACAGGCTGGAGCACTGAAGCTTTCTTT. Residues: CASSPRTGWSTEAFF.

V and J are TRBV18 and TRBJ2-3, with TRBD2 identical over 7 bases. The CDR3 spans 14 residues. CDR1 is KGHSH and CDR2 is LQKENI in the germline V gene. J lost 6 bases, V lost 2 bases, and 5 bases had no gene match. The CDR3 DNA is TGTGCCAGCTCACCAGTTAAGGGAGGGGATACGCAGTATTTT. Translation gives CASSPVKGGDTQYF.